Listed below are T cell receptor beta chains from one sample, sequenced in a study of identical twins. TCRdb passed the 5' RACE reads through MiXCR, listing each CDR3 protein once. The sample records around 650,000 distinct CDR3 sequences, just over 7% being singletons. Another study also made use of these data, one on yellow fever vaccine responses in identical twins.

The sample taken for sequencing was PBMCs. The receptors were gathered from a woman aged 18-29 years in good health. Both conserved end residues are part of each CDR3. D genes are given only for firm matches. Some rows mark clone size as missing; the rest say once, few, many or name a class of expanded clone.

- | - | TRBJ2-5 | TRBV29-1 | TGCAGCGTTGTGGGGGACACGGGGGGAGAGACCCAGTACTTC | CSVVGDTGGETQYF
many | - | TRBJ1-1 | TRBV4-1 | TGCGCCAGCAGCCAAGAAACAGCCTCGAACACTGAAGCTTTCTTT | CASSQETASNTEAFF
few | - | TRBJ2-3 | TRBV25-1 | TGTGCCAGCAGGGAGTTTTCCTCGGCAGATACGCAGTATTTT | CASREFSSADTQYF
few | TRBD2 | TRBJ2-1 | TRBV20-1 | TGCAGTGCCCCGGGACTAGCGGGAGGGACCTACAATGAGCAGTTCTTC | CSAPGLAGGTYNEQFF
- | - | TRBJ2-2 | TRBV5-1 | TGCGCCAGCAGTCGAGGTTTCGCGAACACCGGGGAGCTGTTTTTT | CASSRGFANTGELFF
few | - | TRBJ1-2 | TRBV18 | TGTGCCAGCTCAGGATCCCAGGGGTTGATAGAAGGCTACACCTTC | CASSGSQGLIEGYTF
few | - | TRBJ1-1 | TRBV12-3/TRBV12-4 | TGTGCCAGCAGTCCCCAGGACAGCCTTATGGACACTGAAGCTTTCTTT | CASSPQDSLMDTEAFF
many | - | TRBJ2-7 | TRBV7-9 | TGTGCCAGCAGCTCAAAACAGGGACGGTACGAGCAGTACTTC | CASSSKQGRYEQYF
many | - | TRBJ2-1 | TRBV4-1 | TGCGCCAGCAGCCCCGGGCGGAGGGGGTCCTACAATGAGCAGTTCTTC | CASSPGRRGSYNEQFF
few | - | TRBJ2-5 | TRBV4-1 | TGCGCCAGCAGCCAAGCCGGAGGGGGCGGAGAGACCCAGTACTTC | CASSQAGGGGETQYF
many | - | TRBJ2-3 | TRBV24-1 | TGTGCCACCAGTGAGCGTCTTAAGGATACGCAGTATTTT | CATSERLKDTQYF
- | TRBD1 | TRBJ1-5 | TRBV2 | TGTGCCAGCGGGGGACAGGGGCAATATCAGCCCCAGCATTTT | CASGGQGQYQPQHF
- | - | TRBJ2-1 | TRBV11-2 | TGTGCCAGCAGCTCTTCGGACCCCTACAATGAGCAGTTCTTC | CASSSSDPYNEQFF
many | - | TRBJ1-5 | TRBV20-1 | TGCAGTGCTAGGGACAGCTATAGCAATCAGCCCCAGCATTTT | CSARDSYSNQPQHF
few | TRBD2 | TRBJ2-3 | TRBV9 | TGTGCCAGCAGCTCCGGGACTAGCGGTTTTAGAGATACGCAGTATTTT | CASSSGTSGFRDTQYF
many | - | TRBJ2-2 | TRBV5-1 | TGCGCCAGCAGCTTGAGTTCGAACACCGGGGAGCTGTTTTTT | CASSLSSNTGELFF
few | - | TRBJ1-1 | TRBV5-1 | TGCGCCAGCAACGTCGGCGCCGTGAACACTGAAGCTTTCTTT | CASNVGAVNTEAFF
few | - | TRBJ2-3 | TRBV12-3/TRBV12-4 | TGTGCCAGCAGCCCCTCCAGGGGCACTACAGATACGCAGTATTTT | CASSPSRGTTDTQYF
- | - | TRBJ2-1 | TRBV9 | TGTGCCAGCAGCCCAATCGAAACCGGGGGGCTCTACCTCTCCTACAATGAGCAGTTCTTC | CASSPIETGGLYLSYNEQFF
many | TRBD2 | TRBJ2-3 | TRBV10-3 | TGTGCCATCAGTGAATCGGAGCGGGGGGACCAAGATACGCAGTATTTT | CAISESERGDQDTQYF
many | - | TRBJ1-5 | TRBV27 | TGTGCCAGCAGTTCTCTCAGCAATCAGCCCCAGCATTTT | CASSSLSNQPQHF
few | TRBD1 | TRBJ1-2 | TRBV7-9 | TGTGCCAGCAGCGACGGACAGGGGGCCTATGGCTACACCTTC | CASSDGQGAYGYTF
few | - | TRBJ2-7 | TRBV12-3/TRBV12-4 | TGTGCCAGCTCCGAGGTCGGGGGCCCCTACGAGCAGTACTTC | CASSEVGGPYEQYF
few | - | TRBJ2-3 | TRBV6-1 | TGTGCCAGCAGACAGAGTCAGTCTAGCACAGATACGCAGTATTTT | CASRQSQSSTDTQYF
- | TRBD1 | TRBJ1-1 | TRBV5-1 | TGCGCCAGCAGCCAAACAGGGGTTCGGACTGAAGCTTTCTTT | CASSQTGVRTEAFF
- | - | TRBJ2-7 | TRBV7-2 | TGTGCCAGCAGCTTGGGACCCGCGGAGGGGAGTGAGCAGTACTTC | CASSLGPAEGSEQYF
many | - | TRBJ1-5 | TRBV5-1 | TGCGCCAGCAGCCCCGGACGTAGTAACAATCAGCCCCAGCATTTT | CASSPGRSNNQPQHF
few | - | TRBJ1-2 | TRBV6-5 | TGTGCCAGCAGTACTCGACAGCCCGATGGCTACACCTTC | CASSTRQPDGYTF
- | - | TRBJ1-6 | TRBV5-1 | TGCGCCAGCAGCTTGGATTGGGCAGGGGATAATTCACCCCTCCACTTT | CASSLDWAGDNSPLHF
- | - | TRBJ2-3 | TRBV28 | TGTGCCAGCAAGGATTACACGGGTGTAGATACGCAGTATTTT | CASKDYTGVDTQYF
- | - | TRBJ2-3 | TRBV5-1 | TGCGCCAGCACCCAAGCTAGCCCAGACACAGATACGCAGTATTTT | CASTQASPDTDTQYF
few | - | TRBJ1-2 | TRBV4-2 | TGTGCCAGCAGCCAAGATCAGGTTAACTATGGCTACACCTTC | CASSQDQVNYGYTF
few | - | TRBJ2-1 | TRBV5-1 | TGCGCCAGCAGCTTTACTAGCTCTAATGAGCAGTTCTTC | CASSFTSSNEQFF
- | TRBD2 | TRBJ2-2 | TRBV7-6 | TGTGCCAGCAGCCCCCGGGGGGGGGGGCTGTTTTTT | CASSPRGGGLFF
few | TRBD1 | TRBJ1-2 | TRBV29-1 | TGCAGCATCGACAGGGGATTGGACTATGGCTACACCTTC | CSIDRGLDYGYTF
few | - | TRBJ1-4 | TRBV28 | TGTGCCAGCACCGAAGGGGCGGGGGCGGTGAATGAAAAACTGTTTTTT | CASTEGAGAVNEKLFF
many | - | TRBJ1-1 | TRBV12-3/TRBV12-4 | TGTGCCAGCAGCACTAGGGGGAACACTGAAGCTTTCTTT | CASSTRGNTEAFF
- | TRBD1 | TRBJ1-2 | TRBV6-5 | TGTGCCAGCAGCGTTACCCGACAGGGCGCTGGCTACACCTTC | CASSVTRQGAGYTF
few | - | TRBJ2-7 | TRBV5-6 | TGTGCCAGCAGCTTGGGGGAGACACACTACGAGCAGTACTTC | CASSLGETHYEQYF
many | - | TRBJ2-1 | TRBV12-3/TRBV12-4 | TGTGCCAGCAGCGCCGGGACTCCACCCTCCTACAATGAGCAGTTCTTC | CASSAGTPPSYNEQFF
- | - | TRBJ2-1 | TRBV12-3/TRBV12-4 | TGTGCCAGCAGTACGACAGGAGACAATGAGCAGTTCTTC | CASSTTGDNEQFF
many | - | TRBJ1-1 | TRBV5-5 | TGTGCCAGCAGCTTGATGACCACTGAAGCTTTCTTT | CASSLMTTEAFF
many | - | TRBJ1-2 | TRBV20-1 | TGCAGTGCTAGTCCGGGGGGCGCAGGTCTTGGCTACACCTTC | CSASPGGAGLGYTF
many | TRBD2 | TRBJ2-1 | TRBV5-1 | TGCGCCAGCGCTGCGGGAGGGCCGAATGAGCAGTTCTTC | CASAAGGPNEQFF
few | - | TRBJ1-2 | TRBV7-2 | TGTGCCAGCAGCCCGCTAAGGGTAGCTAACTATGGCTACACCTTC | CASSPLRVANYGYTF
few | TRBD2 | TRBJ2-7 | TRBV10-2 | TGCGCCAGCACCCGGACTAGCGGGACCTACGAGCAGTACTTC | CASTRTSGTYEQYF